The 17 T cell receptor beta chains listed next were all sequenced from one sample in a study of vaccination and CD4 T cells after COVID-19. Sequenced with the Oncomine TCR Beta short-read assay was DNA taken from cultured CD4+ T cells. TCRdb redid the calling of the PCR reads with MiXCR, one entry per CDR3 protein. The repertoire holds 6,500 to 9,500 distinct CDR3 sequences, with 55% as singletons. Treatment in this sample: roughly 10-day PBMC culture with coronavirus spike peptide pools or control peptides (ViraFEST assay). These receptors' targets are unknown. Sequencing input: CD4+ T cells from blood, cultured in vitro. These receptors all come from a human donor who had recovered from COVID-19.

The rearrangement links TRBV5-1 to TRBJ1-6; 7 bases map to TRBD1. The CDR3 has 13 amino acids. Losses at the gene ends were 9 bases for V and 10 bases for J; bases not matched to a gene: 10. Looked up from germline, CDR1 is SGHRS and CDR2 is YFSETQ. CDR3 nucleotide sequence: TGCGCCATAAGACAGGGAGGGGACTCACCCCTCCACTTT. It codes for CAIRQGGDSPLHF.

The chain has TRBV30 and TRBJ1-2, with 7 bases fitting TRBD1. CDR3 size: 12 residues. Germline-derived CDR1 and CDR2 are GTSNPN and SVGIG (reference sequence). Trimming took 3 bases from V and 7 from J; bases not matched to a gene: 5. CDR3 nucleotide sequence: TGTGCCTGGAGCCGACAGGGAGGTGGCTACACCTTC. Its translation: CAWSRQGGGYTF.

This clonotype occurred once. J is TRBJ2-2 and V is TRBV7-8, with 9 bases identical to TRBD1. The CDR3 covers 17 residues. In germline, CDR1 is SGHVS, CDR2 FQNEAQ. The V segment lost 2 bases and the J segment 6 bases; nucleotides outside the gene matches: 10. CDR3 sequence: CASSLRGGQGISGELFF. CDR3 in DNA: TGTGCCAGCAGCTTAAGAGGGGGACAGGGTATTTCCGGGGAGCTGTTTTTT.

This clonotype was detected only once. The J gene is TRBJ2-3, the V gene TRBV10-1; the D is unclear. Germline loops: CDR1 WNHNN, CDR2 SYGVQD (reference sequence). The CDR3 spans 13 residues. V was clipped by 6 bases and J by 4 bases, with 11 bases between them. CDR3 residues: CASSSGTADTQYF. For the CDR3, the DNA is TGCGCCAGCAGCAGTGGTACAGCAGATACGCAGTATTTT.

The V gene is TRBV11-3, the J gene TRBJ1-1; the D is unclear. The CDR3 contains 13 residues. Germline V gives CDR1 SGHNT, CDR2 YENEEA. With 1 base removed from V and 0 bases from J, the gap between germline ends came to 3 bases. In nucleotides, the CDR3 is TGTGCCAGCAGCTTAGGAGTGAACACTGAAGCTTTCTTT. Its translation is CASSLGVNTEAFF.

The V and J genes are TRBV2 and TRBJ1-5, with 9 bases fitting TRBD1. Looked up from germline, CDR1 is SNHLY and CDR2 is FYNNEI. Trimming took 5 bases from V and 4 from J; bases not matched to a gene: 6. The CDR3 runs 15 residues. The CDR3 DNA is TGTGCCAGCAGTTTGACCGGGACAGGGAATCAGCCCCAGCATTTT. Its protein product is CASSLTGTGNQPQHF.

J is TRBJ2-5 and V is TRBV7-7; 15 nucleotides align to TRBD2. The CDR3 length is 15 residues. The J segment lost 5 bases and the V segment lost 4 bases, leaving 2 bases of the junction unmatched. Germline V gene lookup returns CDR1 SSHAT and CDR2 FNYEAQ (reference sequence). In DNA, the CDR3 is TGTGCCAGCAGCTCCGGACTAGCGGGGGGGGAGACCCAGTACTTC. The encoded protein is CASSSGLAGGETQYF.

The CDR3 region has the DNA TGTGCCAGCAGCCAAGAGGGTCAGGGTGGCTATGGCTACACCTTC. It codes for CASSQEGQGGYGYTF. The chain uses TRBV3-1 and TRBJ1-2; possible D gene TRBD1, 5 bases. V was shortened by 0 bases and J by 4 bases, with 12 bases between the two germline ends. This CDR3 has 15 amino acids. CDR1 is LGHDT, CDR2 YNNKEL, per germline (reference sequence).

V and J are TRBV9 and TRBJ2-1; D not certain. The germline V and J ends were trimmed by 7 bases and 0 bases, with 23 bases remaining between them. Germline CDR1 and CDR2: SGDLS and YYNGEE. CDR3 length: 18 residues. CDR3 nucleotide sequence: TGTGCCAGCCCCGTTCCCCGCGATGTTCAAAGCTCCTACAATGAGCAGTTCTTC. It is translated as CASPVPRDVQSSYNEQFF.

The chain joins TRBV30 to TRBJ2-7; tentative D call: TRBD1 (5 bases). The CDR3 length is 14 residues. CDR1 and CDR2 from the germline V gene are GTSNPN and SVGIG (reference sequence). V was trimmed by 3 bases and J by 0 bases, leaving 12 bases between them. For the CDR3, the DNA is TGTGCCTGGAGCCTTCTAGGGGTCTCCTACGAGCAGTACTTC. It is translated as CAWSLLGVSYEQYF.

This clonotype was detected a few times. This chain connects TRBV11-3 to TRBJ1-1; D possibly corresponds to TRBD1 (6 bases). The length of the CDR3 is 13 residues. Trimming took 4 bases from V and 6 from J, leaving 12 bases between them. Germline V gene data show CDR1 as SGHNT and CDR2 as YENEEA. This CDR3 reads CASSSPRGPEAFF. The CDR3, as DNA: TGTGCCAGCAGCTCCCCCCGGGGGCCTGAAGCTTTCTTT.

This clonotype was seen more than once but under ten times. This rearrangement joins TRBV19 to TRBJ1-2; D is undetermined. Germline V gene lookup returns CDR1 LNHDA and CDR2 SQIVND (reference sequence). The CDR3 runs to 13 residues. With 0 bases removed from V and 8 bases from J, the gap between germline ends came to 10 bases. The CDR3 nucleotides read TGTGCCAGTAGTATAGATTCGAAGTCGGGCTACACCTTC. It is translated as CASSIDSKSGYTF. The full variable domain, its missing parts supplied by reference TRBV19 and TRBJ1-2, is DGGITQSPKYLFRKEGQNVTLSCEQNLNHDAMYWYRQDPGQGLRLIYYSQIVNDFQKGDIAEGYSVSREKKESFPLTVTSAQKNPTAFYLCASSIDSKSGYTFGSGTRLTVV.

This clonotype was seen only once. The chain joins TRBV27 to TRBJ1-1; D perhaps matches TRBD1 (6 bases). The CDR3 has 12 residues. CDR1 MNHEY and CDR2 SMNVEV come from the germline V gene (reference sequence). Trimming pared 2 bases from V and 9 bases from J, leaving 10 bases between. The CDR3 spells CASSLVGGKAFF. The CDR3 DNA follows: TGTGCCAGCAGTTTAGTCGGGGGCAAAGCTTTCTTT.

In its sample, this clonotype was seen a few times. This chain joins TRBV12-3 or TRBV12-4 and TRBJ1-2; D possibly corresponds to TRBD1 (6 bases). Deletions cut 4 bases from V and 8 bases from J, with 23 bases between. This CDR3 contains 16 residues. For the CDR3, the DNA is TGTGCCAGCAGTTCCCTAGTTGGGGGCCAAGGAGAGGGCTACACCTTC. It is translated as CASSSLVGGQGEGYTF.

The V call is TRBV27, the J call TRBJ2-1; 10 nucleotides match TRBD2. V was clipped by 8 bases and J by 6 bases; unmatched bases: 7. Germline CDR1 and CDR2: MNHEY and SMNVEV (reference sequence). The CDR3 totals 14 residues. CDR3 in amino acids: CASERGGLGNEQFF. The CDR3 coding sequence is TGTGCCAGCGAGCGGGGGGGCTTGGGCAATGAGCAGTTCTTC.

This clonotype turned up a few times. The genes are TRBV27 and TRBJ1-2; 8 bases are a match to TRBD1. Germline CDR1 and CDR2: MNHEY and SMNVEV (reference sequence). The V and J ends lost 3 bases and 2 bases, in that order; junction bases with no gene match: 8. The CDR3 is 16 residues long. The CDR3 DNA sequence: TGTGCCAGCAGTTTTAGGGCAGGGGGCTCCAACTATGGCTACACCTTC. Translation: CASSFRAGGSNYGYTF.

This clonotype was seen a few times. This rearrangement joins TRBV11-2 to TRBJ1-5; TRBD1 matches 8 bases. The CDR3 totals 19 residues. In germline, CDR1 is SGHAT, CDR2 FQNNGV. V lost 1 base and J lost 0; bases outside the gene matches: 11. The CDR3 loop is CASSLGEWGQDYSNQPQHF. DNA of the CDR3: TGTGCCAGCAGCTTAGGGGAGTGGGGACAGGATTATAGCAATCAGCCCCAGCATTTT.